A single sample is the source of the 20 T cell receptor beta chains below, sequenced in a study of T cell repertoires and Cas9 in healthy adults. Clones were read by immunoSEQ multiplex PCR, and TCRdb kept only the in-frame ones, dropping some. Of about 14,000 clones listed, roughly nine tenths were seen once; the top ten hold approximately 1.5%. The specimen was Tregs (CD4+, CD25+, CD127-, CD137-, CD154-) from PBMCs; culture status not recorded. These receptor sequences come from a human donor in good health.

The chain employs TRBV4-1 and TRBJ2-7; D unresolved. Looked up from germline, CDR1 is MGHRA and CDR2 is YSYEKL. Trimming cost V 4 bases and J 2 bases, with 12 bases left between them. This CDR3 contains 14 residues. The CDR3 nucleotides read TGCGCCAGCAGCCTCTTAGGGAATCCCTACGAGCAGTACTTC. Its translation is CASSLLGNPYEQYF.

This clone was recorded once. The V call is TRBV7-2, the J call TRBJ2-1, with 9 positions matching TRBD1. CDR1 and CDR2 (germline): SGHTA, FQGNSA. Trimming took 4 bases from V and 7 from J; bases not matched to a gene: 2. The CDR3 loop spans 13 amino acids. CDR3 coding DNA: TGTGCCAGCAGCTGGGGGACAGGGAATGAGCAGTTCTTC. It is translated as CASSWGTGNEQFF.

This sequence joins TRBV27 and TRBJ1-4; TRBD1 agrees at 12 bases. The CDR3 is 15 residues long. The trim removed 3 bases at V and 12 bases at J, leaving 8 bases unmatched. Germline CDR1 is MNHEY and CDR2 is SMNVEV (reference sequence). Here the CDR3 reads CASSFRGTGGRELFF. For the CDR3, the DNA is TGTGCCAGCAGTTTTAGAGGGACAGGGGGCAGGGAACTGTTTTTT. The variable domain in full, completed from reference TRBV27 and TRBJ1-4, reads EAQVTQNPRYLITVTGKKLTVTCSQNMNHEYMSWYRQDPGLGLRQIYYSMNVEVTDKGDVPEGYKVSRKEKRNFPLILESPSPNQTSLYFCASSFRGTGGRELFFGSGTQLSVL.

V is TRBV4-1 and J is TRBJ1-3; no reliable D call. Trimming took 0 bases from V and 7 from J, leaving 10 bases between them. The CDR3 runs to 14 residues. CDR1 MGHRA and CDR2 YSYEKL come from the germline V gene. In DNA form, the CDR3 reads TGCGCCAGCAGCCAAGAGAGCCGGCGGAACACCATATATTTT. Residues: CASSQESRRNTIYF.

Comments on this clone: The sample has other DNA sequences that encode this CDR3 too. The chain combines TRBV6-5 with TRBJ2-7, with D possibly matching TRBD2 (5 bases). Deletions cut 2 bases from V and 9 bases from J, with 17 bases between. Germline CDR1 and CDR2: MNHEY and SVGAGI. The CDR3 spans 14 residues. This CDR3 reads CASSYAGGGLGQYF. The CDR3 DNA reads as TGTGCCAGCAGTTACGCGGGCGGTGGTTTGGGGCAGTACTTC.

This chain connects TRBV28 to TRBJ2-3; D might be TRBD1 or TRBD2, each matching 5 bases. Trimming shortened V by 6 bases and J by 2 bases, and 15 bases separated the two germline ends. Germline V CDR1 and CDR2: MDHEN, SYDVKM. The CDR3 extends over 15 amino acids. CDR3 in amino acids: CASSSGPFYTDTQYF. The CDR3 coding sequence is TGTGCCAGCAGCTCGGGGCCCTTTTACACAGATACGCAGTATTTT.

The chain has TRBV5-6 and TRBJ2-7; TRBD2 aligns across 9 bases. CDR3 length: 14 amino acids. Germline V gene sequence: CDR1 SGHDT, CDR2 YYEEEE. The V segment lost 3 bases and the J segment 4 bases; nucleotides outside the gene matches: 5. This CDR3 is CASSSGTSLYEQYV. CDR3 DNA: TGTGCCAGCAGCTCCGGGACTAGCCTATACGAGCAGTACGTC.

V usage is TRBV11-3 and J usage is TRBJ2-5; 7 bases match TRBD2. The CDR3 is 14 amino acids. CDR1 is SGHNT and CDR2 is YENEEA in the germline V gene. With 3 bases clipped from V and 5 bases from J, the junction kept 6 bases outside the gene matches. The CDR3 bases are TGTGCCAGCAGCTTTGGGGGGGAGGCTGAGACCCAGTACTTC. Its protein is CASSFGGEAETQYF. Drawing the rest from reference TRBV11-3 and TRBJ2-5, the complete variable domain is EAGVVQSPRYKIIEKKQPVAFWCNPISGHNTLYWYLQNLGQGPELLIRYENEEAVDDSQLPKDRFSAERLKGVDSTLKIQPAELGDSAVYLCASSFGGEAETQYFGPGTRLLVL.

V gene TRBV5-1 combines with J gene TRBJ2-5; 8 bases line up with TRBD1. The germline V gene encodes CDR1 SGHRS and CDR2 YFSETQ. The CDR3 is 16 residues long. The V segment lost 0 bases and the J segment 2 bases; nucleotides outside the gene matches: 6. The CDR3 DNA sequence: TGCGCCAGCAGCTTGGTCATCGGACAGGGACAAGAGACCCAGTACTTC. This translates into CASSLVIGQGQETQYF. The full variable domain, completed using reference TRBV5-1 and TRBJ2-5, is KAGVTQTPRYLIKTRGQQVTLSCSPISGHRSVSWYQQTPGQGLQFLFEYFSETQRNKGNFPGRFSGRQFSNSRSEMNVSTLELGDSALYLCASSLVIGQGQETQYFGPGTRLLVL.

The J gene is TRBJ2-2, the V gene TRBV2; maybe TRBD2 (6 bases). Germline CDR1 SNHLY, CDR2 FYNNEI. V lost 7 bases to trimming and J lost 7 bases, with 13 bases between them. CDR3 length equals 13 residues. CDR3 DNA: TGTGCCAGCACCGGAGGGCCCCACGGGGAGCTGTTTTTT. Its translation: CASTGGPHGELFF. Full variable domain (missing parts from reference TRBV2 and TRBJ2-2): EPEVTQTPSHQVTQMGQEVILRCVPISNHLYFYWYRQILGQKVEFLVSFYNNEISEKSEIFDDQFSVERPDGSNFTLKIRSTKLEDSAMYFCASTGGPHGELFFGEGSRLTVL.

The chain couples TRBV7-3 to TRBJ2-1, with TRBD2 identical over 15 bases. Trimming took 5 bases from V and 6 from J; bases not matched to a gene: 11. The CDR3 length is 18 residues. Per the germline V gene, CDR1 is SGHTA and CDR2 is FQGTGA. The chain's CDR3 is CASSQVGTSGRLVNEQFF. For the CDR3, the DNA is TGTGCCAGCAGCCAAGTCGGGACTAGCGGGAGGTTGGTCAATGAGCAGTTCTTC. Variable domain in full (rest from reference TRBV7-3 and TRBJ2-1): GAGVSQTPSNKVTEKGKYVELRCDPISGHTALYWYRQSLGQGPEFLIYFQGTGAADDSGLPNDRFFAVRPEGSVSTLKIQRTERGDSAVYLCASSQVGTSGRLVNEQFFGPGTRLTVL.

The chain recombines TRBV15 with TRBJ2-5; 13 bases are shared with TRBD2. V lost 5 bases and J lost 5; bases outside the gene matches: 5. The CDR3 has 15 amino acids. The germline CDR1 and CDR2 sequences are LNHNV and YYDKDF (reference sequence). The CDR3 protein is CATSVPGLAGETQYF. The CDR3, as DNA: TGTGCCACCAGCGTACCGGGACTAGCGGGGGAGACCCAGTACTTC.

This chain uses TRBV4-3 with TRBJ2-7; maybe TRBD1 (5 bases). The CDR3 is 15 amino acids. Trimming shortened V by 4 bases and J by 4 bases, and 17 bases separated the two germline ends. Germline values: CDR1 LGHNA, CDR2 YSLEER. This CDR3 is CASSLRAGIWYEQYF. Here the CDR3 DNA reads TGCGCCAGCAGCCTCAGAGCAGGGATTTGGTACGAGCAGTACTTC.

The CDR3 DNA follows: TGCGCCAGCAGCCTCGGACAGGGAAACACCATATATTTT. Translating it yields CASSLGQGNTIYF. The chain carries TRBV5-1 and TRBJ1-3; D may be TRBD1 (6 bases). V was trimmed by 4 bases and J by 4 bases, leaving 9 bases between them. Germline assignment: CDR1 SGHRS and CDR2 YFSETQ. The CDR3 runs 13 residues.

The genes are TRBV23-1 and TRBJ2-7; D is perhaps TRBD1 or TRBD2 (6 bases each). TRBV23-1 is filed as an ORF, its function uncertain. The CDR3 sequence is 15 residues long. The V gene lost 3 bases and the J gene lost 4 bases, with 16 bases spanning the gap. CDR3 nucleotides: TGCGCCAGCAGTCAGGAGGGACACTCCTGTTACGAGCAGTACGTC. It translates to CASSQEGHSCYEQYV.

The J gene is TRBJ2-7, the V gene TRBV15; maybe TRBD1 (5 bases). CDR3 length: 14 amino acids. Germline V gene sequence: CDR1 LNHNV, CDR2 YYDKDF (reference sequence). Trimming pared 1 base from V and 3 bases from J, leaving 10 bases between. CDR3 DNA: TGTGCCACCAGCAGAGGAATCAGGGACTACGAGCAGTACTTC. Residues: CATSRGIRDYEQYF. Full variable domain (missing parts from reference TRBV15 and TRBJ2-7): DAMVIQNPRYQVTQFGKPVTLSCSQTLNHNVMYWYQQKSSQAPKLLFHYYDKDFNNEADTPDNFQSRRPNTSFCFLDIRSPGLGDTAMYLCATSRGIRDYEQYFGPGTRLTVT.

V usage is TRBV7-3 and J usage is TRBJ1-2; 10 bases are a match to TRBD1. There are 13 residues in the CDR3. Germline lookup yields CDR1 SGHTA and CDR2 FQGTGA. V dropped 5 bases and J dropped 13; count of bases not matched to a gene: 10. The chain's CDR3 is CASSIRDRGSLTF. The CDR3 nucleotides read TGTGCCAGCAGCATCCGGGACAGGGGAAGTCTCACCTTC.

V gene TRBV7-3 combines with J gene TRBJ1-2; TRBD1 is a possible D gene (5 bases). CDR1 and CDR2 from the germline V gene are SGHTA and FQGTGA. The V end lost 5 bases, the J end lost 0 bases, and 13 bases lay between the germline ends. The CDR3 contains 15 residues. The CDR3 DNA reads as TGTGCCAGCAGCCCGGGACCTCTAGCTAACTATGGCTACACCTTC. This gives the protein CASSPGPLANYGYTF.

This chain uses TRBV19 with TRBJ1-2; D is perhaps TRBD1 (6 bases). The germline gives CDR1 LNHDA, CDR2 SQIVND (reference sequence). V was shortened by 4 bases and J by 6 bases, with 12 bases between the two germline ends. This CDR3 comprises 13 residues. CDR3 region: CASSTQYRDGYTF. The DNA for the CDR3 is TGTGCCAGTAGTACCCAATACAGGGATGGCTACACCTTC. Looking up the rest from reference TRBV19 and TRBJ1-2 gives the full variable domain: DGGITQSPKYLFRKEGQNVTLSCEQNLNHDAMYWYRQDPGQGLRLIYYSQIVNDFQKGDIAEGYSVSREKKESFPLTVTSAQKNPTAFYLCASSTQYRDGYTFGSGTRLTVV.

This clone was detected only once. V is TRBV6-5 and J is TRBJ2-7; TRBD1 might be the D (6 bases). The CDR3 is made up of 14 amino acids. Trimming took 9 bases from V and 3 from J, leaving 18 bases between them. Germline-derived CDR1 and CDR2 are MNHEY and SVGAGI. This chain's CDR3 is CASRRPGHFYEQYF. The CDR3 coding sequence is TGTGCCAGTAGGCGCCCGGGACATTTCTACGAGCAGTACTTC.